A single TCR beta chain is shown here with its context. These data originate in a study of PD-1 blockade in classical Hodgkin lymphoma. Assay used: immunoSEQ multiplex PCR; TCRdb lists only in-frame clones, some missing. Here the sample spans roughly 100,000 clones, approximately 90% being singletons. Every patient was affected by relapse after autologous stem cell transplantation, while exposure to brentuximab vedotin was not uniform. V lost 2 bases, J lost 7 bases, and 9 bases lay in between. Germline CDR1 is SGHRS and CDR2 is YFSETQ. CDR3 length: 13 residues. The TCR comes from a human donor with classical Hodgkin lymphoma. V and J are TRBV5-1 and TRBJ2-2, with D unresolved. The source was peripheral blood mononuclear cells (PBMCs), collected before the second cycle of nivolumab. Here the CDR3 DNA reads TGCGCCAGCAGCTTCGTAGCTGGCGGGGAGCTGTTTTTT. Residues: CASSFVAGGELFF. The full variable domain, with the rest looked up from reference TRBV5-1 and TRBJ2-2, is KAGVTQTPRYLIKTRGQQVTLSCSPISGHRSVSWYQQTPGQGLQFLFEYFSETQRNKGNFPGRFSGRQFSNSRSEMNVSTLELGDSALYLCASSFVAGGELFFGEGSRLTVL.